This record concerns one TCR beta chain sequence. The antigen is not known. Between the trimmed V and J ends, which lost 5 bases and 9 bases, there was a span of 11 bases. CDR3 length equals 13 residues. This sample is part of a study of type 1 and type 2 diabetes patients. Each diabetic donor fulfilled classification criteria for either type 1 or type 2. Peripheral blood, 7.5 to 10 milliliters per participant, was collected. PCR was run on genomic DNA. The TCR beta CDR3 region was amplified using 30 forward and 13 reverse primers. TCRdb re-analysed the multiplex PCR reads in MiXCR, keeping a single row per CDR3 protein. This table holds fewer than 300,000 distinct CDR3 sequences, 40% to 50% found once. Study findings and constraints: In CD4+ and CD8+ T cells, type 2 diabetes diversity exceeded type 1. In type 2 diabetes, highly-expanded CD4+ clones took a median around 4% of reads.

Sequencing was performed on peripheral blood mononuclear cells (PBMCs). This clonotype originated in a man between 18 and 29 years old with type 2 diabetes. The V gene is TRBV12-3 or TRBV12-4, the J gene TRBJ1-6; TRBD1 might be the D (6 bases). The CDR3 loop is CASSEGGGSPLHF. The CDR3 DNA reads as TGTGCCAGCAGTGAAGGGGGGGGTTCACCCCTCCACTTT.